Many counts were recorded for the clone carrying this T cell receptor beta chain. The data belong to a study of CD8+CD57+ T cells in acquired aplastic anemia. The overall study: DNA recovered from sorted CD4+ and CD8+ cells had a mean of approximately 3.2 ug.

Sequenced patients had shown CD8+CD57+ cell expansion by flow cytometry. Blood samples were obtained from patients who had received no prior therapy. The V gene end was trimmed by 5 bases and the J gene end by 3 bases; junction bases not matched to a gene: 8. CDR1 is SGHTA and CDR2 is FQGNSA in the germline V gene. The CDR3 loop spans 15 amino acids. Genomic DNA templated the TCR beta VDJ and CDR3 profiling. TCRdb fed the reads into MiXCR, producing one record per CDR3 protein. The sample contains roughly 260,000 distinct CDR3 sequences, approximately 50% of which appear only once. The sample consisted of sorted CD4+, CD8+, or CD8+CD57+ T cells (not recorded which) from PBMCs. This clonotype was sampled from a human donor with aplastic anemia. The rearrangement joins TRBV7-2 to TRBJ2-7; TRBD1 agrees at 9 bases. CDR3 in DNA: TGTGCCAGCAGCGTCGACAGGGGGTTCCTCTACGAGCAGTACTTC. Its translation is CASSVDRGFLYEQYF. Full variable domain (outside the CDR3, taken from reference TRBV7-2 and TRBJ2-7): GAGVSQSPSNKVTEKGKDVELRCDPISGHTALYWYRQSLGQGLEFLIYFQGNSAPDKSGLPSDRFSAERTGGSVSTLTIQRTQQEDSAVYLCASSVDRGFLYEQYFGPGTRLTVT.